Reported below is one T cell receptor (beta chain). The data were obtained in a study of PD-L1 blockade in urothelial cancer. Profiled with immunoSEQ multiplex PCR; TCRdb holds only in-frame clones, not every one. The repertoire consists of 55,000 to 85,000 clones, with less than 90% occurring once and the leading ten covering roughly 9%. As for time point: pretreatment peripheral blood. From germline, CDR1 is MNHNY and CDR2 SVGAGI (reference sequence). V lost 4 bases and J lost 5; bases outside the gene matches: 3. The CDR3 spans 14 residues. The V gene is TRBV6-6, the J gene TRBJ2-3, with 10 bases that match TRBD1. Sequenced material: PBMCs, taken around atezolizumab (anti-PD-L1) treatment. The TCR comes from a woman in her 70s with urothelial cancer. As DNA, the CDR3 is TGTGCCAGCAGTTCCGGACAGGGGGGAGATACGCAGTATTTT. Translating it yields CASSSGQGGDTQYF.